The rows below give T cell receptor beta chains drawn from one sample of a study of blood T cell repertoires in COVID-19. TCRdb's copy holds only in-frame clones and misses some; the assay was immunoSEQ multiplex PCR. Among around 99,000 clones listed, around 90% were seen once. The material sequenced was peripheral blood. These receptors all stem from a man aged 40-55 years with active or convalescent COVID-19. Both conserved end residues are part of each CDR3. The order of the fields is clone size, D gene, V gene, J gene, CDR3 protein, CDR3 DNA. D genes are given only for firm matches. Clone size is shown for a subset of rows, as once, few, many or a class of expanded clone.

clone_size: -
d_call: TRBD1
v_call: TRBV28
j_call: TRBJ1-2
cdr3_aa: CASSLVPDRGNTF
cdr3_nt: TGTGCCAGCAGTTTAGTACCCGACAGGGGGAACACCTTC

clone_size: -
d_call: -
v_call: TRBV7-2
j_call: TRBJ2-1
cdr3_aa: CASSSSGPYNEQFF
cdr3_nt: TGTGCCAGCAGCTCGAGCGGGCCCTACAATGAGCAGTTCTTC

clone_size: -
d_call: -
v_call: TRBV10-2
j_call: TRBJ1-2
cdr3_aa: CASRDIFYGYTF
cdr3_nt: TGCGCCAGCAGGGACATATTCTATGGCTACACCTTC

clone_size: once
d_call: -
v_call: TRBV28
j_call: TRBJ1-2
cdr3_aa: CASRSPLDTYGYTF
cdr3_nt: TGTGCCAGCAGAAGCCCCCTAGATACCTATGGCTACACCTTC

clone_size: -
d_call: TRBD2
v_call: TRBV6-2/TRBV6-3
j_call: TRBJ2-1
cdr3_aa: CASRPSGGSYNEQFF
cdr3_nt: TGTGCCAGCAGACCTAGCGGGGGCTCCTACAATGAGCAGTTCTTC

clone_size: -
d_call: -
v_call: TRBV5-1
j_call: TRBJ2-7
cdr3_aa: CASSFVPNDGVSSYEQYF
cdr3_nt: TGCGCCAGCAGCTTCGTCCCCAATGACGGAGTTAGCTCCTACGAGCAGTACTTC

clone_size: -
d_call: -
v_call: TRBV5-1
j_call: TRBJ1-3
cdr3_aa: CASSPDTGTSGNTIYF
cdr3_nt: TGCGCCAGCAGCCCGGATACCGGGACATCGGGAAACACCATATATTTT

clone_size: -
d_call: -
v_call: TRBV30
j_call: TRBJ2-3
cdr3_aa: CAWSGGTDTQYF
cdr3_nt: TGTGCCTGGAGTGGAGGCACAGATACGCAGTATTTT

clone_size: -
d_call: -
v_call: TRBV6-1
j_call: TRBJ1-4
cdr3_aa: CASSEAGQPNEKLFF
cdr3_nt: TGTGCCAGCAGTGAAGCTGGACAGCCAAATGAAAAACTGTTTTTT

clone_size: -
d_call: -
v_call: TRBV5-1
j_call: TRBJ1-2
cdr3_aa: CASSSGLSGYTF
cdr3_nt: TGCGCCAGCAGCTCAGGGTTATCTGGCTACACCTTC

clone_size: -
d_call: TRBD1
v_call: TRBV7-6
j_call: TRBJ1-4
cdr3_aa: CASSYGTENEKLFF
cdr3_nt: TGTGCCAGCAGCTACGGGACAGAGAATGAAAAACTGTTTTTT

clone_size: -
d_call: TRBD1
v_call: TRBV29-1
j_call: TRBJ2-7
cdr3_aa: CSVAGQALTYEQYF
cdr3_nt: TGCAGCGTGGCCGGACAGGCTCTAACCTACGAGCAGTACTTC

clone_size: few
d_call: TRBD1
v_call: TRBV19
j_call: TRBJ2-7
cdr3_aa: CASSWTGDEQYF
cdr3_nt: TGTGCCAGTAGCTGGACAGGGGACGAGCAGTACTTC

clone_size: -
d_call: -
v_call: TRBV7-3
j_call: TRBJ2-1
cdr3_aa: CASSLRGTTPFNEQFF
cdr3_nt: TGTGCCAGCAGCTTACGAGGGACAACTCCTTTCAATGAGCAGTTCTTC

clone_size: once
d_call: -
v_call: TRBV9
j_call: TRBJ1-1
cdr3_aa: CASSVGAGYSDTEAFF
cdr3_nt: TGTGCCAGCAGCGTAGGGGCAGGGTATTCGGACACTGAAGCTTTCTTT

clone_size: -
d_call: -
v_call: TRBV7-2
j_call: TRBJ1-1
cdr3_aa: CASSLAESASAFF
cdr3_nt: TGTGCCAGCAGCCTCGCGGAGTCCGCTTCGGCTTTCTTT

clone_size: -
d_call: TRBD2
v_call: TRBV9
j_call: TRBJ2-5
cdr3_aa: CASSASGGPPETQYF
cdr3_nt: TGTGCCAGCAGCGCTTCGGGGGGACCGCCGGAGACCCAGTACTTC

clone_size: -
d_call: TRBD1
v_call: TRBV5-1
j_call: TRBJ1-6
cdr3_aa: CASSLARQGALYNSPLHF
cdr3_nt: TGCGCCAGCAGCTTGGCAAGACAGGGGGCCTTGTATAATTCACCCCTCCACTTT

clone_size: -
d_call: TRBD2
v_call: TRBV19
j_call: TRBJ2-1
cdr3_aa: CASSTGTSGYNEQFF
cdr3_nt: TGTGCCAGTAGTACCGGGACTAGCGGGTACAATGAGCAGTTCTTC

clone_size: -
d_call: -
v_call: TRBV5-1
j_call: TRBJ2-5
cdr3_aa: CASSFPERETQYF
cdr3_nt: TGCGCCAGCAGCTTCCCCGAGCGGGAGACCCAGTACTTC

clone_size: -
d_call: -
v_call: TRBV9
j_call: TRBJ2-2
cdr3_aa: CASSVVSSGYTGELFF
cdr3_nt: TGTGCCAGCAGCGTAGTGAGTAGCGGATACACCGGGGAGCTGTTTTTT

clone_size: -
d_call: TRBD1
v_call: TRBV7-2
j_call: TRBJ1-3
cdr3_aa: CASSLETGNGNTIYF
cdr3_nt: TGTGCCAGCAGCTTAGAGACAGGGAACGGAAACACCATATATTTT

clone_size: -
d_call: TRBD1
v_call: TRBV5-1
j_call: TRBJ2-5
cdr3_aa: CASSLVTGQRETQYF
cdr3_nt: TGCGCCAGCAGCTTGGTAACGGGACAGAGGGAGACCCAGTACTTC

clone_size: -
d_call: -
v_call: TRBV3-1/TRBV3-2
j_call: TRBJ2-5
cdr3_aa: CASSRGIQETQYF
cdr3_nt: TGTGCCAGCAGCCGAGGGATTCAAGAGACCCAGTACTTC

clone_size: -
d_call: -
v_call: TRBV5-5
j_call: TRBJ1-3
cdr3_aa: CASRTSLGVGSSGNTIYF
cdr3_nt: TGTGCCAGCAGGACCTCACTCGGGGTCGGTAGCTCTGGAAACACCATATATTTT

clone_size: -
d_call: -
v_call: TRBV6-2/TRBV6-3
j_call: TRBJ2-1
cdr3_aa: CASSTSGVGYNEQFF
cdr3_nt: TGTGCCAGCAGTACCTCGGGAGTAGGTTACAATGAGCAGTTCTTC

clone_size: once
d_call: -
v_call: TRBV7-2
j_call: TRBJ1-6
cdr3_aa: CASSFPGSANSYNSPLHF
cdr3_nt: TGTGCCAGCAGCTTTCCGGGGAGCGCCAACTCCTATAATTCACCCCTCCACTTT

clone_size: -
d_call: -
v_call: TRBV5-1
j_call: TRBJ2-2
cdr3_aa: CASSLSGRSGTGELFF
cdr3_nt: TGCGCCAGCAGCTTGAGCGGGCGAAGTGGCACCGGGGAGCTGTTTTTT

clone_size: -
d_call: -
v_call: TRBV28
j_call: TRBJ1-6
cdr3_aa: CASSRRRDNSPLHF
cdr3_nt: TGTGCCAGCAGTCGTAGACGGGATAATTCACCCCTCCACTTT

clone_size: -
d_call: -
v_call: TRBV29-1
j_call: TRBJ2-4
cdr3_aa: CSVAQGDIQYF
cdr3_nt: TGCAGCGTTGCCCAAGGGGACATTCAGTACTTC

clone_size: -
d_call: -
v_call: TRBV9
j_call: TRBJ2-1
cdr3_aa: CASSVGDTSYNEQFF
cdr3_nt: TGTGCCAGCAGCGTAGGGGACACCTCCTACAATGAGCAGTTCTTC

clone_size: -
d_call: TRBD1
v_call: TRBV27
j_call: TRBJ1-1
cdr3_aa: CASSFTGATEAFF
cdr3_nt: TGTGCCAGCAGTTTTACAGGGGCCACTGAAGCTTTCTTT

clone_size: once
d_call: -
v_call: TRBV10-1
j_call: TRBJ2-1
cdr3_aa: CASSDDRTYNEQFF
cdr3_nt: TGCGCCAGCAGTGATGACAGGACCTACAATGAGCAGTTCTTC

clone_size: -
d_call: -
v_call: TRBV28
j_call: TRBJ2-3
cdr3_aa: CASSLLSSTDTQYF
cdr3_nt: TGTGCCAGCAGTTTATTATCTAGCACAGATACGCAGTATTTT

clone_size: -
d_call: TRBD1
v_call: TRBV7-3
j_call: TRBJ1-6
cdr3_aa: CASSLGQVNSPLHF
cdr3_nt: TGTGCCAGCAGCTTGGGACAGGTTAATTCACCCCTCCACTTT

clone_size: -
d_call: -
v_call: TRBV6-6
j_call: TRBJ2-1
cdr3_aa: CASNPLSGNEQFF
cdr3_nt: TGTGCCAGCAATCCGCTTAGCGGCAATGAGCAGTTCTTC

clone_size: -
d_call: -
v_call: TRBV11-2
j_call: TRBJ1-6
cdr3_aa: CASSNMPRGTANSPLHF
cdr3_nt: TGTGCCAGCAGCAATATGCCCCGGGGGACCGCTAATTCACCCCTCCACTTT

clone_size: -
d_call: -
v_call: TRBV10-2
j_call: TRBJ1-4
cdr3_aa: CASSGGEGEKLFF
cdr3_nt: TGCGCCAGCAGTGGCGGGGAAGGAGAAAAACTGTTTTTT

clone_size: -
d_call: -
v_call: TRBV28
j_call: TRBJ1-5
cdr3_aa: CASSTPPGVQPQHF
cdr3_nt: TGTGCCAGCAGCACCCCCCCGGGGGTACAGCCCCAGCATTTT

clone_size: -
d_call: TRBD1
v_call: TRBV3-1/TRBV3-2
j_call: TRBJ1-1
cdr3_aa: CASSRLGTGNTEAFF
cdr3_nt: TGTGCCAGCAGCCGGCTCGGGACAGGGAACACTGAAGCTTTCTTT

clone_size: -
d_call: TRBD1
v_call: TRBV18
j_call: TRBJ1-2
cdr3_aa: CASSPPQGAPRYGYTF
cdr3_nt: TGTGCCAGCTCACCACCACAGGGGGCGCCGAGGTATGGCTACACCTTC

clone_size: -
d_call: TRBD2
v_call: TRBV18
j_call: TRBJ2-4
cdr3_aa: CASSPVTGTSGAKNIQYF
cdr3_nt: TGTGCCAGCTCACCAGTGACTGGGACTAGCGGAGCCAAAAACATTCAGTACTTC

clone_size: -
d_call: TRBD2
v_call: TRBV9
j_call: TRBJ2-1
cdr3_aa: CASSVAPSGSYNEQFF
cdr3_nt: TGTGCCAGCAGCGTAGCCCCTAGCGGCTCCTACAATGAGCAGTTCTTC

clone_size: -
d_call: -
v_call: TRBV2
j_call: TRBJ1-5
cdr3_aa: CASSEFQGNQPQHF
cdr3_nt: TGTGCCAGCAGTGAATTCCAGGGTAATCAGCCCCAGCATTTT

clone_size: -
d_call: TRBD2
v_call: TRBV6-1
j_call: TRBJ2-1
cdr3_aa: CASSEIGGVEQFF
cdr3_nt: TGTGCCAGCAGTGAGATCGGGGGGGTTGAGCAGTTCTTC

clone_size: -
d_call: -
v_call: TRBV6-1
j_call: TRBJ1-3
cdr3_aa: CASSEAGRGKKNTIYF
cdr3_nt: TGTGCCAGCAGTGAAGCTGGGAGGGGTAAGAAAAACACCATATATTTT

clone_size: -
d_call: TRBD2
v_call: TRBV6-5
j_call: TRBJ2-7
cdr3_aa: CASSYTTSGSYEQYF
cdr3_nt: TGTGCCAGCAGTTACACGACTAGCGGGAGTTACGAGCAGTACTTC

clone_size: -
d_call: -
v_call: TRBV27
j_call: TRBJ2-1
cdr3_aa: CASSFTGEQFF
cdr3_nt: TGTGCCAGCAGTTTTACGGGAGAGCAGTTCTTC

clone_size: -
d_call: -
v_call: TRBV6-6
j_call: TRBJ1-4
cdr3_aa: CASSYSRGLFF
cdr3_nt: TGTGCCAGCAGTTACTCGCGGGGACTGTTTTTT

clone_size: -
d_call: TRBD1
v_call: TRBV24-1
j_call: TRBJ2-5
cdr3_aa: CATSDYTGAQYF
cdr3_nt: TGTGCCACCAGTGATTATACAGGGGCCCAGTACTTC

clone_size: -
d_call: TRBD1
v_call: TRBV28
j_call: TRBJ1-1
cdr3_aa: CASSITGVWAFF
cdr3_nt: TGTGCCAGCAGCATTACAGGGGTGTGGGCTTTCTTT

clone_size: -
d_call: TRBD1
v_call: TRBV24-1
j_call: TRBJ1-2
cdr3_aa: CATSDLQGNGYTF
cdr3_nt: TGTGCCACCAGTGATTTACAGGGGAATGGCTACACCTTC

clone_size: -
d_call: -
v_call: TRBV7-2
j_call: TRBJ1-2
cdr3_aa: CASSLGRNYGYTF
cdr3_nt: TGTGCCAGCAGCTTAGGCAGAAACTATGGCTACACCTTC

clone_size: -
d_call: -
v_call: TRBV28
j_call: TRBJ1-1
cdr3_aa: CASTSSSAPFWTSGNTEAFF
cdr3_nt: TGTGCCAGCACATCGTCATCCGCACCTTTTTGGACATCAGGGAACACTGAAGCTTTCTTT

clone_size: -
d_call: TRBD1
v_call: TRBV18
j_call: TRBJ1-4
cdr3_aa: CASSQGASNEKLFF
cdr3_nt: TGTGCCAGCTCACAGGGGGCATCTAATGAAAAACTGTTTTTT

clone_size: -
d_call: -
v_call: TRBV30
j_call: TRBJ2-1
cdr3_aa: CAWSVQSRGEQFF
cdr3_nt: TGTGCCTGGAGTGTACAGTCCCGTGGGGAGCAGTTCTTC

clone_size: once
d_call: TRBD1
v_call: TRBV28
j_call: TRBJ2-5
cdr3_aa: CASSGTGVETQYF
cdr3_nt: TGTGCCAGCAGTGGAACAGGGGTGGAGACCCAGTACTTC